These 10 T cell receptor beta chains share one sample of origin, sequenced in a study of CD8 T cells in Susac syndrome. Random hexamers were used to reverse transcribe about 0.5 to 1 ug of RNA. TCRdb re-derived calls from the immunoSEQ multiplex PCR reads in MiXCR, one entry per CDR3 protein. Among some 100,000 distinct CDR3 sequences listed, around 96% were seen once. Material for sequencing was CD8+ T cells from PBMCs. All receptors come from a human donor with Susac syndrome.

CDR3 sequence (DNA): TGTGCCAGCAGCTTACAGGGAAAGGTCTACGAGCAGTACTTC. Residues: CASSLQGKVYEQYF. V usage is TRBV5-6 and J usage is TRBJ2-7, with D perhaps TRBD1 (6 bases). CDR1 SGHDT and CDR2 YYEEEE come from the germline V gene. V lost 2 bases, J lost 3 bases, and 12 bases lay in between. This CDR3 spans 14 amino acids. The full variable domain, with the rest looked up from reference TRBV5-6 and TRBJ2-7, is DAGVTQSPTHLIKTRGQQVTLRCSPKSGHDTVSWYQQALGQGPQFIFQYYEEEERQRGNFPDRFSGHQFPNYSSELNVNALLLGDSALYLCASSLQGKVYEQYFGPGTRLTVT.

The chain links TRBV13 to TRBJ2-5; TRBD1 matches at 8 bases. Germline V gives CDR1 PRHDT, CDR2 FYEKMQ (reference sequence). This CDR3 comprises 13 residues. V trimming: 8 bases; J trimming: 5 bases; junction bases outside the gene matches: 7. This CDR3 reads CASSGQGVETQYF. CDR3 DNA: TGTGCCAGCTCAGGACAGGGCGTCGAGACCCAGTACTTC.

This sequence joins TRBV9 and TRBJ2-3; possibly TRBD2 for D (5 bases). The CDR3 is made up of 16 amino acids. The ends were cut back, 0 bases at V and 10 bases at J, with 21 bases in the middle. The germline V gene has CDR1 SGDLS and CDR2 YYNGEE. The CDR3 DNA follows: TGTGCCAGCAGCGTAGATCCCAACAGCGGCGGAGGTGCGCAGTATTTT. Translation: CASSVDPNSGGGAQYF.

The rearrangement joins TRBV7-3 to TRBJ2-7, with D maybe TRBD1 (6 bases). Trimming took 7 bases from V and 3 from J, leaving 25 bases between them. Germline V gene data show CDR1 as SGHTA and CDR2 as FQGTGA. CDR3 length: 17 amino acids. The CDR3, as DNA: TGTGCCAGCACCTCGCGGTGGGGGCTCGGCCTCGACTACGAGCAGTACTTC. Translated, it gives CASTSRWGLGLDYEQYF.

The rearrangement joins TRBV21-1 to TRBJ2-1. TRBV21-1 is noted as a pseudogene. The CDR3 extends over 13 amino acids. CDR3 nucleotide sequence: TGTGCCAGCAGCACCTATGATATCGGGGATCCGTTCTTC. Residues: CASSTYDIGDPFF.

The CDR3, as DNA: TGTGCCAGCAGTCCTAAACCGAACACTGAAGCTTTCTTT. Translation gives CASSPKPNTEAFF. This sequence joins TRBV6-4 and TRBJ1-1, with no clear D. CDR3 length: 13 residues. Between the trimmed V and J ends, which lost 5 bases and 1 base, there was a span of 8 bases. From germline, CDR1 is MRHNA and CDR2 SNTAGT.

The genes are TRBV29-1 and TRBJ2-2; D remains unclear. This CDR3 spans 13 amino acids. Germline CDR1 and CDR2: SQVTM and ANQGSEA. With 4 bases removed from V and 0 bases from J, the gap between germline ends came to 6 bases. DNA of the CDR3: TGCAGCGTTGGCAACGCGAACACCGGGGAGCTGTTTTTT. This encodes CSVGNANTGELFF.

The chain joins TRBV3-1 to TRBJ1-2; D is ambiguous. Germline V gene lookup returns CDR1 LGHDT and CDR2 YNNKEL (reference sequence). V dropped 5 bases and J dropped 8 bases, with 21 bases sitting between them. The CDR3 loop spans 15 amino acids. CDR3 sequence reads: CASSEGLGRTRGYTF. CDR3 nucleotides: TGTGCCAGCAGCGAAGGGCTGGGGAGAACTAGGGGCTACACCTTC. Using reference TRBV3-1 and TRBJ1-2 for the parts outside the CDR3, the full variable domain is DTAVSQTPKYLVTQMGNDKSIKCEQNLGHDTMYWYKQDSKKFLKIMFSYNNKELIINETVPNRFSPKSPDKAHLNLHINSLELGDSAVYFCASSEGLGRTRGYTFGSGTRLTVV.

The chain couples TRBV9 to TRBJ2-1; tentatively, D is TRBD2 (5 bases). V was clipped by 0 bases and J by 8 bases, with 12 bases between them. The V gene's germline CDR1 is SGDLS and CDR2 YYNGEE. The CDR3 sequence is 14 residues long. The CDR3 nucleotides are TGTGCCAGCAGCGTAGTGGGGAGTTGGGATGAGCAGTTCTTC. This encodes CASSVVGSWDEQFF.

The CDR3 here is CASSLPSGGHQETQYF. The CDR3, as DNA: TGTGCCAGCAGTTTGCCTAGCGGGGGCCACCAAGAGACCCAGTACTTC. The chain has TRBV12-3 or TRBV12-4 and TRBJ2-5; 10 nucleotides agree with TRBD2. V was clipped by 3 bases and J by 0 bases; unmatched bases: 4. CDR3 size: 16 residues.